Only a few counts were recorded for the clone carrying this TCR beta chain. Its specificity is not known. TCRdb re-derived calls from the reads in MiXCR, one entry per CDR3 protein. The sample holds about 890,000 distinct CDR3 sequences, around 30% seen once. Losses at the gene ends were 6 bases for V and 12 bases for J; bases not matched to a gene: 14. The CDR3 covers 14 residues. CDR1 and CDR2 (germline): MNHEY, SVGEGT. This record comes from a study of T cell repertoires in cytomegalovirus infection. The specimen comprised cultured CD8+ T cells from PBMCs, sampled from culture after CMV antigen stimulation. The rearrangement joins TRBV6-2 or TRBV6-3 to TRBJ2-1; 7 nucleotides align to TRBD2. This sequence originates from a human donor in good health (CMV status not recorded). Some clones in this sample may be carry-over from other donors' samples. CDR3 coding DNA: TGTGCCAGCAGCCGACCGGGATCGGGCGGGGGGCAGTTCTTC. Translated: CASSRPGSGGGQFF.